This record looks at one TCR beta chain sequence and its context. Its antigen is not known. The assay was immunoSEQ multiplex PCR, and TCRdb's table has in-frame clones only and misses some. The table includes about 70,000 clones, roughly 89% detected once. The data belong to a study of graft-versus-host responses after intestinal transplantation. Turning to the study itself: Recipients were given multivisceral, liver-intestinal, or isolated intestinal transplants. Recipients were all induced with anti-thymocyte globulin, then given tacrolimus and steroids for 3 to 4 years.

Study results and limitations: Early post-transplant HvG declines were associated with peak circulating GvH clone levels.

With 4 bases removed from V and 0 bases from J, the gap between germline ends came to 11 bases. Germline CDR1 SGDLS, CDR2 YYNGEE. The CDR3 extends over 15 amino acids. The chain couples TRBV9 to TRBJ1-3; unclear D gene. The TCR comes from a human donor who was the organ donor for an intestinal transplant. Sequences were derived from unstimulated CD8+ T cells sorted from spleen or lymph node cells, sampled before transplant. The CDR3 reads CASSLQPHSGNTIYF. The CDR3 nucleotides are TGTGCCAGCAGCTTACAGCCACACTCTGGAAACACCATATATTTT.